These T cell receptor beta chains were read from a single sample in a study of blood T cell repertoires in COVID-19. Using immunoSEQ multiplex PCR, the repertoire was profiled, and TCRdb retains in-frame clones only, with some absent. The sample yields fewer than 200,000 clones, about 86% seen once. The sample consisted of peripheral blood. The receptors shown here come from a man aged 70-80 years with active or convalescent COVID-19. The CDR3 runs from the conserved cysteine through the conserved F or W. The D gene is left open where the match is weak. Where a row states a size, it is once, few, many or the class of an expanded clone; other rows omit it.

J | length | V | size | D | CDR3 | DNA
TRBJ2-1 | 13 | TRBV29-1 | NA | TRBD1 | CSTTGGGYNEQFF | TGCAGCACCACAGGGGGCGGTTACAATGAGCAGTTCTTC
TRBJ1-2 | 11 | TRBV6-6 | NA | NA | CASSSRYGYTF | TGTGCCAGCAGTTCCCGCTATGGCTACACCTTC
TRBJ2-1 | 15 | TRBV5-6 | few | TRBD1 | CASSPGQPGSNEQFF | TGTGCCAGCAGCCCGGGACAGCCAGGGTCCAATGAGCAGTTCTTC
TRBJ2-7 | 15 | TRBV7-8 | NA | NA | CASSKTEGGSYEQYF | TGTGCCAGCAGCAAAACAGAGGGAGGTTCCTACGAGCAGTACTTC
TRBJ2-1 | 15 | TRBV5-1 | few | TRBD2 | CASSWGTSGTNEQFF | TGCGCCAGCAGCTGGGGGACTAGCGGGACCAATGAGCAGTTCTTC
TRBJ1-4 | 13 | TRBV29-1 | NA | NA | CSVGEGANEKLFF | TGCAGCGTTGGCGAGGGAGCTAATGAAAAACTGTTTTTT
TRBJ2-5 | 11 | TRBV2 | NA | TRBD2 | CASTRGETQYF | TGTGCCAGCACGCGGGGGGAGACCCAGTACTTC
TRBJ2-3 | 14 | TRBV5-1 | NA | TRBD1 | CASSSGQGGDTQYF | TGCGCCAGCAGCTCCGGACAGGGGGGAGATACGCAGTATTTT
TRBJ2-3 | 15 | TRBV13 | NA | TRBD2 | CASSIKRGSTDTQYF | TGTGCCAGCAGCATCAAGCGGGGCAGCACAGATACGCAGTATTTT
TRBJ2-7 | 13 | TRBV28 | NA | NA | CASSLGGRVEQYF | TGTGCCAGCAGCCTGGGGGGAAGAGTCGAGCAGTACTTC
TRBJ2-3 | 14 | TRBV3-1/TRBV3-2 | NA | TRBD2 | CASTTSGSTDTQYF | TGTGCCAGCACCACTAGCGGGAGCACAGATACGCAGTATTTT
TRBJ1-3 | 16 | TRBV4-1 | NA | NA | CASSHVRGLSGNTIYF | TGCGCCAGCAGCCACGTTAGGGGTCTCTCTGGAAACACCATATATTTT
TRBJ2-1 | 15 | TRBV19 | NA | NA | CASSIEGDTYNEQFF | TGTGCCAGTAGTATTGAGGGAGACACCTACAATGAGCAGTTCTTC
TRBJ2-7 | 15 | TRBV3-1/TRBV3-2 | NA | TRBD2 | CASSQVGAGDYEQYF | TGTGCCAGCAGCCAAGTTGGCGCGGGAGATTACGAGCAGTACTTC
TRBJ1-5 | 12 | TRBV28 | NA | NA | CASGRRNQPQHF | TGTGCCAGCGGGAGACGCAATCAGCCCCAGCATTTT
TRBJ1-2 | 14 | TRBV4-3 | NA | NA | CASSQEQGNYGYTF | TGCGCCAGCAGCCAAGAGCAGGGGAACTATGGCTACACCTTC
TRBJ2-2 | 15 | TRBV7-9 | NA | TRBD1 | CASSQWTGATGELFF | TGTGCCAGCAGCCAATGGACAGGGGCGACCGGGGAGCTGTTTTTT
TRBJ2-2 | 18 | TRBV9 | NA | TRBD2 | CASSVAGVGPANTGELFF | TGTGCCAGCAGCGTCGCGGGAGTGGGTCCCGCGAACACCGGGGAGCTGTTTTTT
TRBJ2-1 | 14 | TRBV7-2 | NA | TRBD2 | CASSLKLGRDEQFF | TGTGCCAGCAGCTTAAAGTTGGGGAGGGATGAGCAGTTCTTC
TRBJ2-7 | 16 | TRBV7-2 | NA | TRBD1 | CASSLEGTGNYYEQYF | TGTGCCAGCAGCTTAGAGGGGACAGGGAATTACTACGAGCAGTACTTC
TRBJ1-1 | 15 | TRBV19 | once | NA | CASSIREEMNTEAFF | TGTGCCAGTAGTATCCGGGAAGAGATGAACACTGAAGCTTTCTTT
TRBJ1-1 | 11 | TRBV29-1 | NA | NA | CSVRGNTEAFF | TGCAGCGTCAGAGGGAACACTGAAGCTTTCTTT
TRBJ2-6 | 19 | TRBV7-9 | once | TRBD1 | CASSPRTGQGALGANVLTF | TGTGCCAGCAGCCCCCGGACCGGTCAGGGGGCGCTTGGGGCCAACGTCCTGACTTTC
TRBJ2-1 | 11 | TRBV28 | NA | NA | CASSLRREQFF | TGTGCCAGCAGTCTTAGGAGGGAGCAGTTCTTC
TRBJ2-2 | 15 | TRBV9 | once | NA | CASSPSTTPGGELFF | TGTGCCAGCAGCCCCTCCACTACCCCAGGGGGGGAGCTGTTTTTT
TRBJ2-2 | 16 | TRBV6-2/TRBV6-3 | few | NA | CASSYSSYPNTGELFF | TGTGCCAGCAGTTACTCAAGCTACCCGAACACCGGGGAGCTGTTTTTT
TRBJ2-7 | 13 | TRBV7-2 | NA | TRBD1 | CASSLRQGGEQYF | TGTGCCAGCAGCTTACGACAGGGTGGCGAGCAGTACTTC
TRBJ2-7 | 15 | TRBV4-3 | NA | NA | CASSQAAGNSYEQYF | TGCGCCAGCAGCCAGGCTGCGGGGAACTCCTACGAGCAGTACTTC
TRBJ2-7 | 15 | TRBV24-1 | NA | TRBD1 | CATSDFRQGAYEQYF | TGTGCCACCAGTGATTTTAGACAGGGGGCCTACGAGCAGTACTTC
TRBJ2-2 | 15 | TRBV28 | once | TRBD1 | CASSTPGTGVGELFF | TGTGCCAGCAGTACACCCGGGACAGGCGTCGGGGAGCTGTTTTTT
TRBJ1-1 | 12 | TRBV6-5 | NA | TRBD1 | CASIGTDTEAFF | TGTGCCAGCATCGGGACAGACACTGAAGCTTTCTTT
TRBJ2-1 | 15 | TRBV19 | NA | TRBD2 | CASSVQLAGGDEQFF | TGTGCCAGTAGTGTACAGCTAGCGGGAGGCGATGAGCAGTTCTTC
TRBJ1-1 | 15 | TRBV5-4 | NA | NA | CASSRFGREYTEAFF | TGTGCCAGCAGCCGCTTTGGTAGAGAGTACACTGAAGCTTTCTTT
TRBJ2-7 | 14 | TRBV6-5 | NA | NA | CASSKRTGGDEQYF | TGTGCCAGCAGTAAAAGGACAGGAGGGGACGAGCAGTACTTC
TRBJ1-3 | 15 | TRBV7-2 | NA | NA | CASSLVQGPGNTIYF | TGTGCCAGCAGCTTAGTTCAGGGGCCTGGAAACACCATATATTTT
TRBJ1-3 | 13 | TRBV15 | NA | NA | CATSGGAGNTIYF | TGTGCCACCAGCGGCGGCGCTGGAAACACCATATATTTT
TRBJ1-4 | 14 | TRBV5-1 | NA | NA | CASSLVGTEEKLFF | TGCGCCAGCAGCTTAGTTGGGACTGAGGAAAAACTGTTTTTT
TRBJ1-3 | 14 | TRBV29-1 | NA | TRBD1 | CSVRTGTSGNTIYF | TGCAGCGTTCGGACAGGGACCTCTGGAAACACCATATATTTT
TRBJ1-2 | 13 | TRBV27 | few | NA | CASSLRENYGYTF | TGTGCCAGCAGTTTAAGAGAAAATTATGGCTACACCTTC
TRBJ2-3 | 14 | TRBV6-4 | NA | TRBD1 | CASSEQGSTDTQYF | TGTGCCAGCAGCGAACAGGGGTCCACAGATACGCAGTATTTT
TRBJ2-7 | 14 | TRBV4-1 | NA | TRBD2 | CASSQLGRAYEQYF | TGCGCCAGCAGCCAACTGGGGAGGGCTTACGAGCAGTACTTC
TRBJ1-2 | 13 | TRBV10-3 | NA | NA | CAISGSGDRGYTF | TGTGCCATCAGTGGGTCAGGGGATAGGGGCTACACCTTC
TRBJ1-2 | 13 | TRBV6-5 | NA | TRBD1 | CASEGTGEYGYTF | TGTGCCAGCGAGGGGACAGGGGAATATGGCTACACCTTC
TRBJ1-2 | 14 | TRBV5-1 | NA | TRBD1 | CASSYGRDRDGYTF | TGCGCCAGCAGTTACGGGCGGGACAGGGATGGCTACACCTTC
TRBJ2-5 | 13 | TRBV30 | NA | TRBD1 | CAWSVNRGETQYF | TGTGCCTGGAGTGTAAACAGGGGAGAGACCCAGTACTTC
TRBJ1-6 | 16 | TRBV5-1 | few | NA | CASSLLSGQGHSPLHF | TGCGCCAGCAGCTTGCTTTCGGGGCAGGGGCATTCACCCCTCCACTTT
TRBJ1-2 | 16 | TRBV6-1 | few | NA | CASSEFATATNYGYTF | TGTGCCAGCAGTGAATTTGCGACAGCAACTAACTATGGCTACACCTTC
TRBJ2-1 | 13 | TRBV7-3 | NA | NA | CASRALGGGDPFF | TGTGCCAGCAGGGCCCTTGGCGGCGGGGACCCCTTCTTC
TRBJ1-1 | 14 | TRBV19 | NA | TRBD1 | CASSSGQMNTEAFF | TGTGCCAGTAGCTCGGGACAGATGAACACTGAAGCTTTCTTT
TRBJ1-2 | 16 | TRBV18 | once | NA | CASSPTMGSTNYGYTF | TGTGCCAGCTCACCAACCATGGGGAGTACTAACTATGGCTACACCTTC
TRBJ2-7 | 14 | TRBV27 | NA | TRBD2 | CASGRLAGFYEQYF | TGTGCCAGCGGTCGACTAGCGGGATTCTACGAGCAGTACTTC
TRBJ2-7 | 14 | TRBV5-4 | NA | TRBD2 | CASSGLAGTYEQYF | TGTGCCAGCAGCGGACTAGCGGGAACCTACGAGCAGTACTTC
TRBJ1-5 | 15 | TRBV21-1 | few | NA | CASSTGQGGNQPQHF | TGTGCCAGCAGCACCGGACAGGGGGGCAATCAGCCCCAGCATTTT
TRBJ2-5 | 16 | TRBV5-6 | NA | TRBD1 | CASSLEGQGWLETQYF | TGTGCCAGCAGCTTGGAGGGACAGGGGTGGTTGGAGACCCAGTACTTC
TRBJ2-1 | 17 | TRBV11-2 | NA | TRBD2 | CASSFWTSGGPYNEQFF | TGTGCCAGCAGCTTTTGGACTAGCGGGGGGCCCTACAATGAGCAGTTCTTC
TRBJ1-2 | 15 | TRBV28 | NA | TRBD1 | CASSSSGTGGDGYTF | TGTGCCAGCAGTTCGTCCGGGACAGGGGGCGATGGCTACACCTTC
TRBJ2-5 | 14 | TRBV13 | NA | NA | CASSSYGQQETQYF | TGTGCCAGCAGCTCCTACGGACAGCAAGAGACCCAGTACTTC